The 13 T cell receptor beta chains presented below share a single source sample, sequenced in a study of T cells in Graves' hyperthyroidism and ophthalmopathy. The source material, RNA transcripts, was used to amplify TCR beta CDR3 regions. Carried out on the TCR CDR3, a first-round RT-PCR used the HTBI primer set. TCRdb ran MiXCR on the multiplex PCR reads and lists one entry per CDR3 protein. Of hundreds of thousands of distinct CDR3 sequences listed, less than 15% were seen once; the top ten hold around a tenth. The sample taken for sequencing was blood. These receptors came from a woman aged 18-29 years with Graves' hyperthyroidism.

This clonotype was recorded many times. The chain's CDR3 is CASSVVGRSHNSNQPQHF. In DNA, the CDR3 is TGTGCCAGCAGCGTAGTTGGGCGGAGCCATAATAGCAATCAGCCCCAGCATTTT. The gene calls are TRBV9 and TRBJ1-5; D unclear. This CDR3 contains 18 residues. Germline V gene sequence: CDR1 SGDLS, CDR2 YYNGEE. V lost 0 bases and J lost 0, with 16 bases in between.

This clonotype was picked up many times. This sequence joins TRBV6-1 and TRBJ1-5; possibly TRBD1 for D (5 bases). V lost 7 bases, J lost 9 bases, and 10 bases lay in between. In germline, CDR1 is MNHNS, CDR2 SASEGT. The CDR3 is made up of 11 amino acids. The CDR3 reads CASMGGGPQHF. Written as DNA, the CDR3 is TGTGCCAGCATGGGGGGGGGGCCCCAGCATTTT.

The chain combines TRBV11-2 with TRBJ2-5; no clear D gene. The CDR3 has 13 amino acids. The V and J ends lost 6 bases and 1 base respectively, with 9 bases between them. From germline, CDR1 is SGHAT and CDR2 FQNNGV. CDR3 in amino acids: CASRPTSQETQYF. As DNA, the CDR3 is TGTGCCAGCAGACCGACCTCCCAAGAGACCCAGTACTTC. Full variable domain (remainder filled in from reference TRBV11-2 and TRBJ2-5): EAGVAQSPRYKIIEKRQSVAFWCNPISGHATLYWYQQILGQGPKLLIQFQNNGVVDDSQLPKDRFSAERLKGVDSTLKIQPAKLEDSAVYLCASRPTSQETQYFGPGTRLLVL.

This clonotype turned up a few times. The chain couples TRBV20-1 to TRBJ2-7; no clear D gene. V lost 3 bases, J lost 5 bases, and 17 bases lay in between. The germline CDR1 and CDR2 sequences are DFQATT and SNEGSKA (reference sequence). The CDR3 loop spans 14 amino acids. The chain's CDR3 is CSASNPPTLDEQYF. Written as DNA, the CDR3 is TGCAGTGCTAGTAATCCACCCACCCTAGACGAGCAGTACTTC.

The table lists this clonotype with a few counts. The chain employs TRBV9 and TRBJ1-4; D not resolved. Trimming pared 0 bases from V and 7 bases from J, leaving 7 bases between. The CDR3 sequence is 13 residues long. Germline CDR1 is SGDLS and CDR2 is YYNGEE. The CDR3: CASSVGRTEKLFF. The CDR3, as DNA: TGTGCCAGCAGCGTAGGACGGACTGAAAAACTGTTTTTT.

The sample holds many counts of this clonotype. V is TRBV18 and J is TRBJ2-7, with 9 bases fitting TRBD1. Trimming took 1 base from V and 6 from J; bases not matched to a gene: 4. CDR3 length: 14 amino acids. Per the germline V gene, CDR1 is KGHSH and CDR2 is LQKENI. The CDR3 bases are TGTGCCAGCTCACCACTACAGACAGGGGGCGAGCAGTACTTC. Residues: CASSPLQTGGEQYF.

This chain connects TRBV20-1 to TRBJ1-5, with D hard to call. The length of the CDR3 is 14 residues. Germline V CDR1 and CDR2: DFQATT, SNEGSKA (reference sequence). With 6 bases removed from V and 2 bases from J, the gap between germline ends came to 14 bases. CDR3 protein: CSAIPHSGNQPQHF. CDR3 bases: TGCAGTGCCATACCCCATAGCGGCAATCAGCCCCAGCATTTT.

This clonotype showed up many times. The genes are TRBV28 and TRBJ1-1, with a possible D match to TRBD1 (6 bases). This CDR3 contains 12 residues. CDR1 is MDHEN and CDR2 is SYDVKM in the germline V gene. Trimming took 3 bases from V and 8 from J, leaving 10 bases between them. As DNA, the CDR3 is TGTGCCAGCAGTTTCTCCGACAGGGAAGCTTTCTTT. Translated, it gives CASSFSDREAFF. Filled out from reference TRBV28 and TRBJ1-1, the complete variable domain reads DVKVTQSSRYLVKRTGEKVFLECVQDMDHENMFWYRQDPGLGLRLIYFSYDVKMKEKGDIPEGYSVSREKKERFSLILESASTNQTSMYLCASSFSDREAFFGQGTRLTVV.

A single count supports this clonotype. V usage is TRBV28 and J usage is TRBJ2-1, with D possibly being TRBD1 (6 bases). Trimming removed 6 bases at V and 0 bases at J, with 18 bases between. The CDR3 extends over 17 amino acids. In germline, CDR1 is MDHEN, CDR2 SYDVKM. DNA of the CDR3: TGTGCCAGCAGGTCCCTGGGGGCCAGTAGCTCCTACAATGAGCAGTTCTTC. Its protein is CASRSLGASSSYNEQFF.

V gene TRBV4-1 combines with J gene TRBJ2-1; maybe TRBD2 (5 bases). This CDR3 has 13 amino acids. Germline V gene data show CDR1 as MGHRA and CDR2 as YSYEKL. Trimming pared 2 bases from V and 8 bases from J, leaving 10 bases between. The CDR3 DNA is TGCGCCAGCAGCCAACAACTGGGAGATGAGCAGTTCTTC. This translates into CASSQQLGDEQFF.

The chain links TRBV5-8 to TRBJ1-3; D gene ambiguous. This CDR3 comprises 16 residues. V was clipped by 3 bases and J by 4 bases, with 17 bases between them. Germline-derived CDR1 and CDR2 are SGHTS and YDEGEE. The CDR3 protein is CASSWPRGAGGNTIYF. CDR3 in DNA: TGTGCCAGCAGCTGGCCCCGGGGAGCGGGAGGAAACACCATATATTTT.

On this clonotype itself: A read error is likely, as this CDR3 ends without the conserved phenylalanine or tryptophan. This chain joins TRBV19 and TRBJ2-5; D perhaps matches TRBD2 (5 bases). With 6 bases removed from V and 1 base from J, the gap between germline ends came to 9 bases. The CDR3 runs 13 residues. The germline gives CDR1 LNHDA, CDR2 SQIVND (reference sequence). CDR3 region: CASSKDFQETQYL. The DNA for the CDR3 is TGTGCCAGTAGCAAGGACTTCCAAGAGACCCAGTACCTC.

This clonotype was detected ten times or more. The rearrangement uses TRBV28 and TRBJ2-1, with 7 bases identical to TRBD1. This CDR3 has 19 residues. The V segment lost 2 bases and the J segment 2 bases; nucleotides outside the gene matches: 15. Germline V gene data show CDR1 as MDHEN and CDR2 as SYDVKM. CDR3 nucleotide sequence: TGTGCCAGCAGTTTAAAACAGGGGCCCCACACTCCTCCCTACAATGAGCAGTTCTTC. As protein: CASSLKQGPHTPPYNEQFF.